This T cell receptor (beta chain) was sequenced for a study of cytomegalovirus exposure and HLA in healthy donors. Study context: HLA-typed donors were the source of 83 million or so unique TCRs held in an early data release. Regarding the study as a whole: One variant, a missense change in DCLRE1C, was linked in a later analysis to TCR beta V- and J-gene trimming. Listed as cytomegalovirus-associated were 150 or so TCR beta chains.

PCR involved 60 Vbeta and 13 Jbeta primers. Method: immunoSEQ multiplex PCR; TCRdb's copy keeps in-frame clones and lacks some. The data hold approximately 130,000 clones, with approximately 80% observed a single time. Notes on this clone: As yet, its antigen is unknown.

Sequenced input: PBMCs. The origin of this receptor is a young woman in good health and CMV-seronegative.

CDR3 in DNA: TGTGCCAGCAGCTCCAAGCTAGCGGGAGGGGAGATGTACGAGACCCAGTACTTC. It translates to CASSSKLAGGEMYETQYF. The chain carries TRBV7-8 and TRBJ2-5; 12 bases map to TRBD2. The J segment lost 5 bases and the V segment lost 4 bases, leaving 14 bases of the junction unmatched. The length of the CDR3 is 18 residues. Germline lookup yields CDR1 SGHVS and CDR2 FQNEAQ.